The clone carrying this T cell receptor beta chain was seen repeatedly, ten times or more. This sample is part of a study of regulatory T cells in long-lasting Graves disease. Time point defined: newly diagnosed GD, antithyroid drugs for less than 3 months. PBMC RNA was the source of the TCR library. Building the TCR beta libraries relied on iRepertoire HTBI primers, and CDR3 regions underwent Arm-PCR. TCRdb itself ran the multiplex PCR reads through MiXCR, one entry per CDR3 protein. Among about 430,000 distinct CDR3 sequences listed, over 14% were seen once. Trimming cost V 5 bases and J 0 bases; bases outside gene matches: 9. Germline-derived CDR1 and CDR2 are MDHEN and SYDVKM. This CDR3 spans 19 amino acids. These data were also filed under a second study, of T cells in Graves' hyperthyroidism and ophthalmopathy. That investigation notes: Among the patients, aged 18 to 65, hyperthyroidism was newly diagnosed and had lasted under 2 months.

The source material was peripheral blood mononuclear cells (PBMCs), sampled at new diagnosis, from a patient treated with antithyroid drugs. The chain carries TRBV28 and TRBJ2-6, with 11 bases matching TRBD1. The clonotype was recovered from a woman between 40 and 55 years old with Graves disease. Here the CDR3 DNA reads TGTGCCAGCAGTCTCTCCTGGACAGGGGGCTACTCTGGGGCCAACGTCCTGACTTTC. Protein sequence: CASSLSWTGGYSGANVLTF.